This entry describes one TCR beta chain. The sample belongs to a study of blood T cell repertoires in COVID-19. Per the authors' pipeline: Reference gene primer amplification gave nucleated cell count estimates. Profiling relied on immunoSEQ multiplex PCR, and the TCRdb table lists in-frame clones only, not all of them. D and trimming come from the DNA, and the V and J calls and clone size come from that table. Of about 240,000 clones listed, around 90% are singletons. The sample taken for sequencing was peripheral blood. The clonotype originates from a man aged 55 to 69 who had recovered from COVID-19.

CDR3: CASSRFVGEANYGYTF. The CDR3, as DNA: TGTGCCAGCAGCCGTTTCGTAGGGGAAGCTAACTATGGCTACACCTTC. The rearrangement joins TRBV7-2 to TRBJ1-2, with a weak D call TRBD1 (5 bases). This CDR3 region has 16 residues. V lost 5 bases to trimming and J lost 0 bases, with 16 bases between them. CDR1 SGHTA and CDR2 FQGNSA come from the germline V gene.